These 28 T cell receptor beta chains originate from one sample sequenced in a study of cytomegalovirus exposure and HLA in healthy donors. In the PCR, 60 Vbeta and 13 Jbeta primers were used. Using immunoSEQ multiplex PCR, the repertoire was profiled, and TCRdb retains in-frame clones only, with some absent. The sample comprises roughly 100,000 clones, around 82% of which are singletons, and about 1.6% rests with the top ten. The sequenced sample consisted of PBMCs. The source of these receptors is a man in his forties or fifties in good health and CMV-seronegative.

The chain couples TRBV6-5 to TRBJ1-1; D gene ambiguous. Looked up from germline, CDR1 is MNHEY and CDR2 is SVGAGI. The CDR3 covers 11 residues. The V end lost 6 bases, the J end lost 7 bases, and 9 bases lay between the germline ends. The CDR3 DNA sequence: TGTGCCAGCAGAACTAGCGTTGAAGCTTTCTTT. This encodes CASRTSVEAFF.

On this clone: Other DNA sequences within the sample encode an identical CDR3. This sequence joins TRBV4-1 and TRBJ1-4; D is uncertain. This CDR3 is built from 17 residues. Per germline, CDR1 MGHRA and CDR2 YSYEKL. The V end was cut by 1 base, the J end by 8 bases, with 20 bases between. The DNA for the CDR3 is TGCGCCAGCAGCCAAGTAGCTGCGGGTAGGCAGAGGGAAAAACTGTTTTTT. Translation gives CASSQVAAGRQREKLFF.

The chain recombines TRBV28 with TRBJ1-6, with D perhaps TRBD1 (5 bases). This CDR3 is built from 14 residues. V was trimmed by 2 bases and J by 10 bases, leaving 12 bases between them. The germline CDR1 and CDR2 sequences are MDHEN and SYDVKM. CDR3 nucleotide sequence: TGTGCCAGCAGTTTAAGCAGGGTAGGCTCACCCCTCCACTTT. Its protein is CASSLSRVGSPLHF.

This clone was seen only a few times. The CDR3 DNA is TGTGCCTGGACCACACAGGGTATATCTGGCTACACCTTC. Translated, it gives CAWTTQGISGYTF. This chain uses TRBV30 with TRBJ1-2, with TRBD1 as a possible D gene (6 bases). The CDR3 runs to 13 residues. Germline CDR1 is GTSNPN and CDR2 is SVGIG (reference sequence). The V and J ends lost 4 bases and 7 bases respectively, with 16 bases between them.

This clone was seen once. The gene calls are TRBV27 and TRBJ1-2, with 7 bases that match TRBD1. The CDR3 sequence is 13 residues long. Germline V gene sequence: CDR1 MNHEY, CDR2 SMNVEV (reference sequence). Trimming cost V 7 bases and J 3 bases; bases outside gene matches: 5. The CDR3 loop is CASKRQGDYGYTF. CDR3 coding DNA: TGTGCCAGCAAACGACAGGGAGACTATGGCTACACCTTC.

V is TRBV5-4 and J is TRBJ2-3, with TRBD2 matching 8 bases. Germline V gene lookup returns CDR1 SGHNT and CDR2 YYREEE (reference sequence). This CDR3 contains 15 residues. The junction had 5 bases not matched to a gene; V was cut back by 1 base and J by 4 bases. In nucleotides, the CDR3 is TGTGCCAGCAGCTTGATTAGCGGGGTGGCAGATACGCAGTATTTT. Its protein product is CASSLISGVADTQYF.

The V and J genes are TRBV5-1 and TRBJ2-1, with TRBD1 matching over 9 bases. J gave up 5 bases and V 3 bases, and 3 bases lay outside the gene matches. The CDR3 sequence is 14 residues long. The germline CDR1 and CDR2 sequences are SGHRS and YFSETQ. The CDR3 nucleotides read TGCGCCAGCAGCTACCGGGACAGGGACAATGAGCAGTTCTTC. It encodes CASSYRDRDNEQFF.

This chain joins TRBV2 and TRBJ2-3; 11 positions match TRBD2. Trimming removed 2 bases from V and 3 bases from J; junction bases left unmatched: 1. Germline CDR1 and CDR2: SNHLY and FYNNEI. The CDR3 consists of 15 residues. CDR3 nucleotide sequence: TGTGCCAGCAGTGAACTAGCGGGGGGAACAGATACGCAGTATTTT. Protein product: CASSELAGGTDTQYF.

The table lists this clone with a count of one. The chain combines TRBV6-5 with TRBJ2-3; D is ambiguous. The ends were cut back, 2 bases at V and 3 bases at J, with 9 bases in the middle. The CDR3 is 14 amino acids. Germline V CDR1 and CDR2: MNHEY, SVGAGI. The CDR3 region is CASSYARRTDTQYF. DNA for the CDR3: TGTGCCAGCAGTTACGCCCGTCGGACAGATACGCAGTATTTT.

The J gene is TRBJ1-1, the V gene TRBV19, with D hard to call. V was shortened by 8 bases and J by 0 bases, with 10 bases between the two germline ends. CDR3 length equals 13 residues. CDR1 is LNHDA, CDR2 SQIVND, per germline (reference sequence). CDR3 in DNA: TGTGCCAGTGCGGTCCAGATGAACACTGAAGCTTTCTTT. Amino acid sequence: CASAVQMNTEAFF.

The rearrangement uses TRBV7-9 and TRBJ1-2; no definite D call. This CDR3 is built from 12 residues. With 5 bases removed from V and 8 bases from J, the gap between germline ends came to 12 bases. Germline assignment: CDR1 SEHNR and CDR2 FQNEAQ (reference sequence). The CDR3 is CASSPEPLGYTF. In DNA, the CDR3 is TGTGCCAGCAGCCCGGAGCCTTTGGGCTACACCTTC.

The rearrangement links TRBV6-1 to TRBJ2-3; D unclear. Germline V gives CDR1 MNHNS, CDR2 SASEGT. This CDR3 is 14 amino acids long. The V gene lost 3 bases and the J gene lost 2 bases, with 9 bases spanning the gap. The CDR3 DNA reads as TGTGCCAGCAGTGACAACTTCCCCACAGATACGCAGTATTTT. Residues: CASSDNFPTDTQYF.

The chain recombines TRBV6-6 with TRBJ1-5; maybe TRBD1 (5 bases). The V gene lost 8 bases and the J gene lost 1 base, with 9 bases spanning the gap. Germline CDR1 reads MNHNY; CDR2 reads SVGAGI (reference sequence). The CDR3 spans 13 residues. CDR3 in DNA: TGTGCCAGCCAGGGAGGAAGCAATCAGCCCCAGCATTTT. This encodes CASQGGSNQPQHF.

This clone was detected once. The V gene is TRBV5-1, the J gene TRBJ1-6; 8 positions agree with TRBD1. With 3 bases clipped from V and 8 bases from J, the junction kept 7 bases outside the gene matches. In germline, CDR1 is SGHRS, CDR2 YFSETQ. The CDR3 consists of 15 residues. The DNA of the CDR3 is TGCGCCAGCAGCTCCACTCAGGGGGCGGATTCACCCCTCCACTTT. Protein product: CASSSTQGADSPLHF.

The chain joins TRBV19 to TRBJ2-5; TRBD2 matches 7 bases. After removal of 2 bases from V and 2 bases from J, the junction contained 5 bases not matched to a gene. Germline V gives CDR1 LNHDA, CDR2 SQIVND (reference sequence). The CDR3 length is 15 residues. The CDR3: CASSIRGVQQETQYF. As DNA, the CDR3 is TGTGCCAGTAGTATACGGGGGGTGCAGCAAGAGACCCAGTACTTC.

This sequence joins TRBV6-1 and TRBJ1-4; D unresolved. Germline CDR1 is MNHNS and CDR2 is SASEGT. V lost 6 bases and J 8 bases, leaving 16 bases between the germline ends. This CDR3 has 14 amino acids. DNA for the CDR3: TGTGCCAGCAGACTATTGTTGGGTCAGGAAAAACTGTTTTTT. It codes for CASRLLLGQEKLFF.

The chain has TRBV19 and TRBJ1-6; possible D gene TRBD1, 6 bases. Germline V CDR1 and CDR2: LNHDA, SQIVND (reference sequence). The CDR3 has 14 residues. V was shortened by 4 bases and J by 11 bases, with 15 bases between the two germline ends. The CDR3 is CASSTRDTSTPLHF. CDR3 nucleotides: TGTGCCAGTAGTACCCGGGACACGTCTACACCCCTCCACTTT. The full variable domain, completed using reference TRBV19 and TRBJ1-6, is DGGITQSPKYLFRKEGQNVTLSCEQNLNHDAMYWYRQDPGQGLRLIYYSQIVNDFQKGDIAEGYSVSREKKESFPLTVTSAQKNPTAFYLCASSTRDTSTPLHFGNGTRLTVT.

The CDR3 region has the DNA TGTGCCAGCTCACCCCGGACAGGGGGCGGCCGGTACACTGAAGCTTTCTTT. It yields the protein CASSPRTGGGRYTEAFF. The chain employs TRBV18 and TRBJ1-1, with 11 bases identical to TRBD1. Germline V gene lookup returns CDR1 KGHSH and CDR2 LQKENI. Germline trimming cut 3 bases from V and 3 bases from J; bases unmatched to any gene: 9. The CDR3 extends over 17 amino acids. Together with reference TRBV18 and TRBJ1-1, the CDR3 gives the full variable domain: NAGVMQNPRHLVRRRGQEARLRCSPMKGHSHVYWYRQLPEEGLKFMVYLQKENIIDESGMPKERFSAEFPKEGPSILRIQQVVRGDSAAYFCASSPRTGGGRYTEAFFGQGTRLTVV.

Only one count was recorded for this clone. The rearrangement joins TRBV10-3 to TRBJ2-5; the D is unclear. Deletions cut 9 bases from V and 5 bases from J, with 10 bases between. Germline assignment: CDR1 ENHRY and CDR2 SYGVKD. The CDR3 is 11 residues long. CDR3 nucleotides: TGTGCCATTGGGCAGTCGGAGACCCAGTACTTC. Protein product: CAIGQSETQYF.

The CDR3 here is CASGLSVAEAFF. CDR3 coding DNA: TGTGCTAGTGGTTTGTCGGTAGCTGAAGCTTTCTTT. The rearrangement links TRBV12-5 to TRBJ1-1, with D unresolved. The CDR3 has 12 residues. V was shortened by 2 bases and J by 6 bases, with 7 bases between the two germline ends. Germline CDR1 is LGHNT and CDR2 is FRNRAP.

The CDR3 here is CASRQGWEETQYF. The DNA for the CDR3 is TGTGCCAGCAGACAGGGTTGGGAGGAGACCCAGTACTTC. This chain links TRBV6-5 with TRBJ2-5, with D tentatively TRBD1 (6 bases). Trimming took 6 bases from V and 5 from J, leaving 13 bases between them. This CDR3 region has 13 residues. CDR1 MNHEY and CDR2 SVGAGI come from the germline V gene.

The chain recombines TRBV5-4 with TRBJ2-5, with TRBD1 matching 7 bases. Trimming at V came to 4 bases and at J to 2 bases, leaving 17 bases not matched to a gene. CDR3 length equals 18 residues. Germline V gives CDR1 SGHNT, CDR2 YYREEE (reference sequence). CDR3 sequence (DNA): TGTGCCAGCAGCGATCCCTCCGGATTGAGGGGGCCTCAAGAGACCCAGTACTTC. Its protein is CASSDPSGLRGPQETQYF.

The chain's CDR3 is CASSPARGGDQPQHF. CDR3 bases: TGTGCCAGCAGTCCTGCCCGGGGGGGAGATCAGCCCCAGCATTTT. V usage is TRBV27 and J usage is TRBJ1-5, with D possibly matching TRBD1 (5 bases). The CDR3 totals 15 residues. Germline assignment: CDR1 MNHEY and CDR2 SMNVEV (reference sequence). The ends were cut back, 5 bases at V and 5 bases at J, with 16 bases in the middle.

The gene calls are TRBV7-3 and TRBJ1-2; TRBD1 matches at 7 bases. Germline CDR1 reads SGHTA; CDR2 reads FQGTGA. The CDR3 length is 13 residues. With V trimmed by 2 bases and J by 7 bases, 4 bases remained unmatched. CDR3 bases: TGTGCCAGCAGCTTAGAAGGGGGCGGTGGCTACACCTTC. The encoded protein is CASSLEGGGGYTF. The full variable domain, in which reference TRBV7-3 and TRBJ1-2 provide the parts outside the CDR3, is GAGVSQTPSNKVTEKGKYVELRCDPISGHTALYWYRQSLGQGPEFLIYFQGTGAADDSGLPNDRFFAVRPEGSVSTLKIQRTERGDSAVYLCASSLEGGGGYTFGSGTRLTVV.

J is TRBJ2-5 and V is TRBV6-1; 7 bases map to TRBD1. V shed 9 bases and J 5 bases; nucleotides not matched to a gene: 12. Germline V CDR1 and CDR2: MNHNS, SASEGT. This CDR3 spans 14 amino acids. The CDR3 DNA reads TGTGCCAGTGGGACAGTACGCCCCCCGGAGACCCAGTACTTC. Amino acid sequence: CASGTVRPPETQYF.

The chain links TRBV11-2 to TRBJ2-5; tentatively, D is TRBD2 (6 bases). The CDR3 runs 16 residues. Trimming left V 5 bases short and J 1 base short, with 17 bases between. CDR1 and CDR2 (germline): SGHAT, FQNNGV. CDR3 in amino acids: CASSVRGGSGQETQYF. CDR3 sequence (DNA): TGTGCCAGCAGCGTCCGGGGTGGTAGCGGCCAAGAGACCCAGTACTTC.

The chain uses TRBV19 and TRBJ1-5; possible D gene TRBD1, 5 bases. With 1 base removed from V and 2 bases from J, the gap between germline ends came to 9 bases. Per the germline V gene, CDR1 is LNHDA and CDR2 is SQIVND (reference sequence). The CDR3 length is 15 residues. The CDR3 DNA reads TGTGCCAGTAGTATAGGACAGAATCGCAATCAGCCCCAGCATTTT. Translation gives CASSIGQNRNQPQHF.

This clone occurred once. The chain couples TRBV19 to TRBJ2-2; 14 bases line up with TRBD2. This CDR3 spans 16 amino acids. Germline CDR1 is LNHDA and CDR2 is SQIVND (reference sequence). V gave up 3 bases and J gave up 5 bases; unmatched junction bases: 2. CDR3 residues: CASSIGTSGSTGELFF. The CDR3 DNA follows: TGTGCCAGTAGTATTGGGACTAGCGGGAGTACCGGGGAGCTGTTTTTT.